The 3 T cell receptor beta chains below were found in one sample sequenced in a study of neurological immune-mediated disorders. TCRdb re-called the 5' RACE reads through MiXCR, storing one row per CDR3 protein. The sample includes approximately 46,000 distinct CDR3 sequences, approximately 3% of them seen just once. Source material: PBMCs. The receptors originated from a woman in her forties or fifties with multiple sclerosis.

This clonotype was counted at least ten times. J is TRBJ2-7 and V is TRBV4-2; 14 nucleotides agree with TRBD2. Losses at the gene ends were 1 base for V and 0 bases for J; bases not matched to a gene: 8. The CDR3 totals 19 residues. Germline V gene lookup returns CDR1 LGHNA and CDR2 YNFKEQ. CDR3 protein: CASSQVGGTSGGSSYEQYF. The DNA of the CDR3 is TGTGCCAGCAGCCAAGTTGGAGGGACTAGCGGGGGAAGCTCCTACGAGCAGTACTTC.

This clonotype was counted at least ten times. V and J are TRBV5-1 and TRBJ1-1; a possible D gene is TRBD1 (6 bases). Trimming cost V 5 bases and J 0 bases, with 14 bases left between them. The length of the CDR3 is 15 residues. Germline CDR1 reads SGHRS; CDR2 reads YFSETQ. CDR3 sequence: CASRLGGQLNTEAFF. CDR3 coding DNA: TGCGCCAGCAGGTTAGGCGGACAGCTGAACACTGAAGCTTTCTTT.

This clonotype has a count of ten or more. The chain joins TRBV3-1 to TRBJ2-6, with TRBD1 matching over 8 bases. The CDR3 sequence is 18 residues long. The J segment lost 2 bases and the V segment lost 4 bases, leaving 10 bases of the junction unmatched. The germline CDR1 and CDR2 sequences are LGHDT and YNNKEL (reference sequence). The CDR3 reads CASSRLGQGFAGANVLTF. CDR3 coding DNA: TGTGCCAGCAGCCGCCTCGGACAGGGATTTGCTGGGGCCAACGTCCTGACTTTC.